This T cell receptor (beta chain) was identified during a study of T cells in Graves' hyperthyroidism and ophthalmopathy. General study findings and limits: It was a median about 7.1 months before onset that the model predicted ophthalmopathy.

V dropped 3 bases and J dropped 0 bases, with 12 bases sitting between them. The CDR3 runs 16 residues. Germline V CDR1 and CDR2: KGHSH, LQKENI. The table lists this clonotype with a few counts. What it recognizes is unknown. The study enrolled patients aged 18 to 65 with newly diagnosed hyperthyroidism of under 2 months' duration. Template material for amplifying TCR beta CDR3 regions consisted of RNA transcripts. HTBI primers were used for first-round RT-PCR of the TCR CDR3. TCRdb re-derived calls from the multiplex PCR reads in MiXCR, one entry per CDR3 protein. The top ten hold 5.8% of the sample, which has approximately 600,000 distinct CDR3 sequences, approximately 15% seen once.

Sequences were obtained from blood. The sequence derives from a woman in her 30s with Graves' hyperthyroidism that later progressed to Graves' ophthalmopathy. The chain carries TRBV18 and TRBJ2-1, with D perhaps matching TRBD2 (5 bases). The CDR3 nucleotides read TGTGCCAGCTCACCTCCGGTTGGGAGCTCCTACAATGAGCAGTTCTTC. This gives the protein CASSPPVGSSYNEQFF.